Listed below are T cell receptor beta chains from one sample, sequenced in a study of blood T cell repertoires in COVID-19. Method: immunoSEQ multiplex PCR; TCRdb's copy keeps in-frame clones and lacks some. The table records around 100,000 clones, 70% to 90% of them present only once. The sequenced sample consisted of peripheral blood. These TCRs come from a man aged 35-49 years with acute or convalescent COVID-19. Both conserved end residues are part of each CDR3. Each record gives: clone size, V gene, D gene, J gene, CDR3 DNA, CDR3 protein. A D gene is named only where the DNA matches it firmly. For some rows the clone size is stated as once, few or many, or as a class when expanded; others skip it.

-	TRBV5-1	TRBD2	TRBJ2-4	TGCGCCAGCAGCGAGCCTCTAGCGGGGATTCAGTACTTC	CASSEPLAGIQYF
few	TRBV2	TRBD1	TRBJ1-2	TGTGCCAGCAGTGGGGCGACAGGGGGTTATGGCTACACCTTC	CASSGATGGYGYTF
-	TRBV7-3	-	TRBJ2-1	TGTGCCAGCAGCCCGCCAGGGGGGAGGAGCAATGAGCAGTTCTTC	CASSPPGGRSNEQFF
-	TRBV19	-	TRBJ2-2	TGTGCCAGTACCCCTTCCGGGAAGGGGAACACCGGGGAGCTGTTTTTT	CASTPSGKGNTGELFF
-	TRBV27	-	TRBJ1-4	TGTGCCAGCAGTTTGGGAGGGGGGAGTTGGGCTAATGAAAAACTGTTTTTT	CASSLGGGSWANEKLFF
-	TRBV7-9	TRBD2	TRBJ2-1	TGTGCCAGCAGTCGTATTTCACTAGCGAATGAGCAGTTCTTC	CASSRISLANEQFF
-	TRBV3-1/TRBV3-2	TRBD1	TRBJ2-1	TGTGCCAGCAGCCAGCCCCGGGACAGGGGGGACAATGAGCAGTTCTTC	CASSQPRDRGDNEQFF
-	TRBV14	TRBD1	TRBJ2-1	TGTGCCAGCAGCCAGGAACCCATCCGGACAGGGGGGATAGACAATGAGCAGTTCTTC	CASSQEPIRTGGIDNEQFF
-	TRBV5-1	-	TRBJ2-4	TGCGCCAGCAGCTCTCTCTCGGGGGCCAAAAACATTCAGTACTTC	CASSSLSGAKNIQYF
once	TRBV19	-	TRBJ1-5	TGTGCCAGTAAACAGTATAGCAATCAGCCCCAGCATTTT	CASKQYSNQPQHF
-	TRBV7-3	TRBD2	TRBJ2-1	TGTGCCAGCAGCTTCTTGAGCGGGAACAATGAGCAGTTCTTC	CASSFLSGNNEQFF
-	TRBV16	-	TRBJ1-5	TGTGCCAGCAGCCAAAGGAGGTGGAATCAGCCCCAGCATTTT	CASSQRRWNQPQHF
-	TRBV7-9	-	TRBJ1-1	TGTGCCAGCAGCTTACCCGGGACAATTGGAGCTTTCTTT	CASSLPGTIGAFF
few	TRBV7-9	TRBD1	TRBJ1-1	TGTGCCAGCAGCTTACACGGACAGGGTGCTTTCTTT	CASSLHGQGAFF
-	TRBV7-3	TRBD1	TRBJ2-3	TGTGCCAGCAGCCCCTACGGGACAGGGAGAGGAGATACGCAGTATTTT	CASSPYGTGRGDTQYF
-	TRBV5-1	-	TRBJ2-5	TGCGCCAGCAGCGACATCTCGGACTGGCTACAAGAGACCCAGTACTTC	CASSDISDWLQETQYF
-	TRBV7-8	-	TRBJ1-3	TGTGCCAGCACCCCGACGGGCAGGGCGTCCGGAAACACCATATATTTT	CASTPTGRASGNTIYF
once	TRBV2	-	TRBJ2-2	TGTGCCAGCAGCCCCATTTTGAACACCGGGGAGCTGTTTTTT	CASSPILNTGELFF
-	TRBV27	TRBD2	TRBJ2-7	TGTGCCAGCAGTTCCCCCCCCGGGAGGCCTGGGGCCTACGAGCAGTACTTC	CASSSPPGRPGAYEQYF
-	TRBV5-5	TRBD1	TRBJ1-4	TGTGCCAGCAGCTTGGCCTTGGGCAGGGGGACAAGTTCAACTAATGAAAAACTGTTTTTT	CASSLALGRGTSSTNEKLFF
-	TRBV5-1	-	TRBJ2-1	TGCGCCAGCAGTTTTCAACCGGGACATACCTACAATGAGCAGTTCTTC	CASSFQPGHTYNEQFF
-	TRBV6-5	TRBD1	TRBJ1-6	TGTGCCAGCAGTTACTCAGGGACAGGCGGTTCACCCCTCCACTTT	CASSYSGTGGSPLHF
-	TRBV19	-	TRBJ1-2	TGTGCTGCGGAGGGAAACTATGGCTACACCTTC	CAAEGNYGYTF
once	TRBV30	TRBD1	TRBJ1-6	TGTGCCTGGAGTCGGCGGGACAGGGTTCCGAATTCACCCCTCCACTTT	CAWSRRDRVPNSPLHF
few	TRBV6-5	-	TRBJ1-6	TGTGCCAGCACCACGGGTGGTTCACCCCTCCACTTT	CASTTGGSPLHF
-	TRBV7-9	TRBD2	TRBJ2-3	TGTGCCAGCAGTTCCCGGGTAGCGGGACCAGATACGCAGTATTTT	CASSSRVAGPDTQYF
-	TRBV5-1	-	TRBJ1-3	TGCGCCAGCAGCCTTTCCCCTCAGGGAAGGTCAGGAAACACCATATATTTT	CASSLSPQGRSGNTIYF
-	TRBV6-5	TRBD1	TRBJ1-2	TGTGCCAGCAGCATTACAGGGGGGAATGGCTACACCTTC	CASSITGGNGYTF
-	TRBV5-4	-	TRBJ1-1	TGTGCCTCCCAGACAGGCCTTCTTATGACTGAAGCTTTCTTT	CASQTGLLMTEAFF
-	TRBV29-1	-	TRBJ2-1	TGCAGCGTCCTACAGGGGGGGTCCTACAATGAGCAGTTCTTC	CSVLQGGSYNEQFF
few	TRBV4-2	TRBD1	TRBJ1-6	TGTGCCAGCAGCTACGAAGGACAGGGTGGATCACCCCTCCACTTT	CASSYEGQGGSPLHF
-	TRBV5-1	TRBD2	TRBJ2-2	TGCGCCAGCGCTAGCGGGGCCAACACCGGGGAGCTGTTTTTT	CASASGANTGELFF
-	TRBV4-2	TRBD2	TRBJ2-7	TGTGCCAGCAGCCAGGAGTTAGCGGGCTCCTCCTACGAGCAGTACTTC	CASSQELAGSSYEQYF
-	TRBV5-1	TRBD2	TRBJ2-3	TGCGCCAGCAGCCCTACTAGCGGGCCACCTCTGAATACGCAGTATTTT	CASSPTSGPPLNTQYF
-	TRBV5-1	TRBD2	TRBJ2-3	TGCGCCAGCAGCTTAGCAAGGACTAGCGGGCTCACAGATACGCAGTATTTT	CASSLARTSGLTDTQYF
-	TRBV5-1	TRBD1	TRBJ2-5	TGCGCCAGCAGCCCCCGCGACAGGGGAGAGACCCAGTACTTC	CASSPRDRGETQYF
-	TRBV6-2/TRBV6-3	TRBD1	TRBJ1-5	TGTGCCAGCAGCTCTCCCGGGACAGGCCTTCGCAATCAGCCCCAGCATTTT	CASSSPGTGLRNQPQHF
-	TRBV18	-	TRBJ2-5	TGTGCCAGCGGTACTAGTCGGGTAGAGACCCAGTACTTC	CASGTSRVETQYF
-	TRBV27	TRBD1	TRBJ1-2	TGTGCCAGCAGTTCCCAGGGGGGTAGCTATGGCTACACCTTC	CASSSQGGSYGYTF
once	TRBV6-5	TRBD2	TRBJ2-3	TGTGCCAGCAGTTACTCCCTAGCGGGGGTGGATACGCAGTATTTT	CASSYSLAGVDTQYF
-	TRBV5-1	-	TRBJ2-3	TGCGCCAGCAGTTACACAGATACGCAGTATTTT	CASSYTDTQYF
once	TRBV3-1/TRBV3-2	TRBD2	TRBJ2-3	TGTGCCAGCAGGGCTAGCGGGGGGTCCGAGGGGCAGTATTTT	CASRASGGSEGQYF
-	TRBV5-1	TRBD2	TRBJ2-2	TGCGCCAGCAGTTCCACTAGCGGGGTGACCACCGGGGAGCTGTTTTTT	CASSSTSGVTTGELFF
-	TRBV12-3/TRBV12-4	-	TRBJ1-5	TGTGCCAGCAGTCAACAGGGCAATCAGCCCCAGCATTTT	CASSQQGNQPQHF
-	TRBV5-1	-	TRBJ2-5	TGCGCCAGCAGGCGCCAAGAGACCCAGTACTTC	CASRRQETQYF
-	TRBV28	-	TRBJ1-1	TGTGCCAGCAGTTTATGGAGAGAGGGGGCTGAAGCTTTCTTT	CASSLWREGAEAFF
-	TRBV21-1	-	TRBJ2-4	TGTGCCAGCAGCAATCGGGGGGGGATACTAGCCAAAAACATTCAGTACTTC	CASSNRGGILAKNIQYF
-	TRBV11-2	TRBD2	TRBJ2-1	TGTGCCAGCAGCCTCTCCAGCGGGACCCACAATGAGCAGTTCTTC	CASSLSSGTHNEQFF
few	TRBV27	-	TRBJ2-1	TGTGCCAGCAGTCATCGCCGCGCGGGACAGACTGAGCAGTTCTTC	CASSHRRAGQTEQFF